This TCR beta chain was documented in a study of cytomegalovirus exposure and HLA in healthy donors. Only a few counts were recorded for this clone. Antigen: not known. The V and J ends lost 0 bases and 1 base, in that order; junction bases with no gene match: 4. The length of the CDR3 is 16 residues. Germline CDR1 reads SGHRS; CDR2 reads YFSETQ. Findings and caveats of the study: A list of more than 150 TCR beta chains associated with cytomegalovirus was given. In a later analysis, CMV-associated beta chains were mostly HLA-associated, it appeared. The productive fraction for most TCR beta V segments was about 90% or about 30% in an earlier analysis.

The PCR had 60 Vbeta and 13 Jbeta primers. This table comes from immunoSEQ multiplex PCR, and its TCRdb copy is limited to in-frame clones, with some not included. The table lists about 170,000 clones, 75% to 80% of them singletons. The sequencing input was PBMCs. This receptor was obtained from a man aged 35 to 55 in good health and CMV-seropositive. V gene TRBV5-1 combines with J gene TRBJ2-3; TRBD1 matches 8 bases. CDR3 amino acids: CASSLGTGQGTDTQYF. Here the CDR3 DNA reads TGCGCCAGCAGCTTGGGAACGGGACAGGGCACAGATACGCAGTATTTT.